The clone carrying this T cell receptor (beta chain) was counted many times. Its matching antigen is unknown. The entry originates in a study of prognosis after radiotherapy for stage I lung cancer. Study information: The non-small cell lung cancer patients were all considered medically inoperable, with comorbidities accounting for this in 11 to 12 of them.

General observations from the study: Counts of unique TCR clones fell following stereotactic body radiation therapy, median 10,088 versus 6,861. In the expanded TCR clones, tumor specificity was not determined.

Two-round multiplex PCR amplified TCR beta CDR3 from genomic DNA. TRBV and TRBJ genes each had their own specific primers in first-round PCR. From the multiplex PCR reads, TCRdb called clonotypes with MiXCR, one entry per CDR3 protein. Of about 22,000 distinct CDR3 sequences detected, around 40% appear once; the ten largest clones hold roughly three fifths. Germline-derived CDR1 and CDR2 are KGHDR and SFDVKD. The CDR3 is 16 amino acids. The V gene lost 0 bases and the J gene lost 0 bases, with 8 bases spanning the gap. Investigators drew around 5.4 milliliters of peripheral blood at each of two time points.

The specimen was PBMCs, collected before or after stereotactic body radiation therapy (not recorded which). The rearrangement joins TRBV24-1 to TRBJ2-1; D gene ambiguous. The TCR was taken from a donor of 50 years or more with non-small cell lung cancer. The CDR3 here is CATSDLRASSYNEQFF. CDR3 nucleotide sequence: TGTGCCACCAGTGATTTGCGGGCCAGCTCCTACAATGAGCAGTTCTTC.